This T cell receptor beta chain was profiled in a study of T-cell memory formation after mild COVID-19. At the level of the study: Among the donors, TCR clusters were largely specific to each donor.

This clonotype was counted only a few times. Its matching antigen is unknown. Study-wide points: Memory sampled before infection contained some responding clones, suggesting cross-reactive memory joined. Later expanders leaned CD4+, whereas clones that contracted between day 15 and 85 were balanced CD4/CD8.

Employing constant-segment primers, 5'RACE generated TCR alpha and TCR beta cDNA libraries bearing sample barcodes and UMIs. Via MiXCR, TCRdb re-called the 5' RACE reads, giving one row per CDR3 protein. The sample includes about 200,000 distinct CDR3 sequences, 9.5% of them seen just once. Sequenced material: PBMCs or a T cell subset sorted from them (not recorded which). The receptor's source is a man younger than 30 who had mild COVID-19 (a few samples of this study predate the infection). Cell type and time point are not known.

The CDR3 protein is CSVVSAGNTIYF. In DNA, the CDR3 is TGCAGCGTTGTATCAGCTGGAAACACCATATATTTT. The V gene is TRBV29-1, the J gene TRBJ1-3; D not resolved. The CDR3 has 12 residues. V lost 4 bases, J lost 2 bases, and 6 bases lay in between. Germline V CDR1 and CDR2: SQVTM, ANQGSEA. Drawing the rest from reference TRBV29-1 and TRBJ1-3, the complete variable domain is SAVISQKPSRDICQRGTSLTIQCQVDSQVTMMFWYRQQPGQSLTLIATANQGSEATYESGFVIDKFPISRPNLTFSTLTVSNMSPEDSSIYLCSVVSAGNTIYFGEGSWLTVV.